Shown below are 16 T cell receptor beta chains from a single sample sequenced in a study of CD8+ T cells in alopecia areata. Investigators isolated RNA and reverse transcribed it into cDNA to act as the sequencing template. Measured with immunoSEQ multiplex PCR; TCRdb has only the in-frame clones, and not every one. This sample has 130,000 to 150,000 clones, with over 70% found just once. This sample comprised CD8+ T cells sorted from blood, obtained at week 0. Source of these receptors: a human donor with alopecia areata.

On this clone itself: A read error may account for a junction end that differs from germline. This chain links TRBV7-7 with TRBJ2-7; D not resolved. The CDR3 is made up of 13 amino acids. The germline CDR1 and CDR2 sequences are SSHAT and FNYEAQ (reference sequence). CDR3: CASSYNPGDEQYF. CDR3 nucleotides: TGTGCTAGCAGTTATAACCCAGGAGACGAGCAGTACTTC.

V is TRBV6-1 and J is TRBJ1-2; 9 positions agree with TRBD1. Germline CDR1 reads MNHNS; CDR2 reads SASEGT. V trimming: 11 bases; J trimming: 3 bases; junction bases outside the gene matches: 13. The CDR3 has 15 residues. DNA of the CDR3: TGTGCCGTGCCGGTGGGGACAGGGTCCTACTATGGCTACACCTTC. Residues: CAVPVGTGSYYGYTF.

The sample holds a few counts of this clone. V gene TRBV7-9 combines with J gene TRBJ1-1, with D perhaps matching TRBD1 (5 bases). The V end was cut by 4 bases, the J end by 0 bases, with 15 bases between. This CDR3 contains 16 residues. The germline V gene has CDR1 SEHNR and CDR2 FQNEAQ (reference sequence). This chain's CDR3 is CASSSLKTDLNTEAFF. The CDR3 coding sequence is TGTGCCAGCAGCTCACTCAAGACAGACTTGAACACTGAAGCTTTCTTT.

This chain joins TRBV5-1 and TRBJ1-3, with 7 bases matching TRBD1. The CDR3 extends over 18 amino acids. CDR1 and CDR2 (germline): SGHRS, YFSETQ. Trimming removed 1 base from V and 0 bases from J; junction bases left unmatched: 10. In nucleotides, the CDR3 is TGCGCCAGCAGCTTGCAGGGTGCCGGGACAGCCTCTGGAAACACCATATATTTT. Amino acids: CASSLQGAGTASGNTIYF. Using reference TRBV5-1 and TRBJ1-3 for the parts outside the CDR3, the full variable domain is KAGVTQTPRYLIKTRGQQVTLSCSPISGHRSVSWYQQTPGQGLQFLFEYFSETQRNKGNFPGRFSGRQFSNSRSEMNVSTLELGDSALYLCASSLQGAGTASGNTIYFGEGSWLTVV.

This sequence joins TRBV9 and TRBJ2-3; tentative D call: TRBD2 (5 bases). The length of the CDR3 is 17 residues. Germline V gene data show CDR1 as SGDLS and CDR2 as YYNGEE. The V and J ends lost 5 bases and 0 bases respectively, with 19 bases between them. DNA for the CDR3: TGTGCCAGCAGTGCTGACGGGGTTTCTCTTAGCACAGATACGCAGTATTTT. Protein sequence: CASSADGVSLSTDTQYF.

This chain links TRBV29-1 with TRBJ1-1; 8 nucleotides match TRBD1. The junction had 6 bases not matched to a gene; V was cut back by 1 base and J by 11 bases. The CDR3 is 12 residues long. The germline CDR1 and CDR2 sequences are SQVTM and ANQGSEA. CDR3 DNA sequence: TGCAGCGTTGAAGGTCAGGGGGCCGGGGCTTTCTTT. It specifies CSVEGQGAGAFF.

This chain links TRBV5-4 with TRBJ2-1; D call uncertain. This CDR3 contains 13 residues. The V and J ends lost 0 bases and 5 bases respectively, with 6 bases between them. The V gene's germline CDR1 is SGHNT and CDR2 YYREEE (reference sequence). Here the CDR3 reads CASSLEGNNEQFF. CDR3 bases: TGTGCCAGCAGCTTGGAAGGTAACAATGAGCAGTTCTTC. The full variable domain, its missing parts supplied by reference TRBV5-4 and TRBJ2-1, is ETGVTQSPTHLIKTRGQQVTLRCSSQSGHNTVSWYQQALGQGPQFIFQYYREEENGRGNFPPRFSGLQFPNYSSELNVNALELDDSALYLCASSLEGNNEQFFGPGTRLTVL.

The CDR3 loop is CASSQNGLYNEQFF. The CDR3 nucleotides read TGCGCCAGCAGCCAAAACGGACTGTACAATGAGCAGTTCTTC. This sequence joins TRBV4-1 and TRBJ2-1, with D possibly TRBD2 on 5 matching bases. Germline lookup yields CDR1 MGHRA and CDR2 YSYEKL. The V end lost 2 bases, the J end lost 4 bases, and 9 bases lay between the germline ends. The CDR3 has 14 amino acids.

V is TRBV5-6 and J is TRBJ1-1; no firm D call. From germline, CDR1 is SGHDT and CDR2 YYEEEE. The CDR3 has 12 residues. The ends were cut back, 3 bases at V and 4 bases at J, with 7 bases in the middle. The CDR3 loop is CASSSWTTEAFF. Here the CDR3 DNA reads TGTGCCAGCAGCTCGTGGACCACTGAAGCTTTCTTT.

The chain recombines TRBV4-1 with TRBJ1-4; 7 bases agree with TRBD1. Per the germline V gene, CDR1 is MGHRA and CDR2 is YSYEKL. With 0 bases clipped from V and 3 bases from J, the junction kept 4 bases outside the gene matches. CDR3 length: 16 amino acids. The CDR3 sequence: CASSQEAGGANEKLFF. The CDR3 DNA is TGCGCCAGCAGCCAAGAGGCAGGGGGGGCTAATGAAAAACTGTTTTTT.

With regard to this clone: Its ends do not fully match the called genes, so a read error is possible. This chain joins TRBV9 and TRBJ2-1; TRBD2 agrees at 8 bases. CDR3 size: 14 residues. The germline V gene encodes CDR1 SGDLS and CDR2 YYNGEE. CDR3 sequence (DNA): TGTGCCAGCAGCCCAGCGGCGGGAGGAGATGAGCAGCTCTTC. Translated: CASSPAAGGDEQLF.

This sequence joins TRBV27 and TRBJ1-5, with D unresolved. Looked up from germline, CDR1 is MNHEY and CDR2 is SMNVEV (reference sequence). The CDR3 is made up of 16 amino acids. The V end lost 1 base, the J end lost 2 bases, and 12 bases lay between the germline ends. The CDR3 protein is CASSLYWVHGNQPQHF. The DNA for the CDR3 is TGTGCCAGCAGTTTATATTGGGTTCATGGCAATCAGCCCCAGCATTTT.

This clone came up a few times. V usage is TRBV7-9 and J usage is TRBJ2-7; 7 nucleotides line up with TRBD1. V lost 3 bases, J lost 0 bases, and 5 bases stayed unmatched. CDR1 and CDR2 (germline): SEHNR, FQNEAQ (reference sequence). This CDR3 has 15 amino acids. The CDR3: CASSFLSGGSYEQYF. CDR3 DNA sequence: TGTGCCAGCAGCTTTCTTTCAGGGGGCTCCTACGAGCAGTACTTC. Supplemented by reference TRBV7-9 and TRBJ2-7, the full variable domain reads DTGVSQNPRHKITKRGQNVTFRCDPISEHNRLYWYRQTLGQGPEFLTYFQNEAQLEKSRLLSDRFSAERPKGSFSTLEIQRTEQGDSAMYLCASSFLSGGSYEQYFGPGTRLTVT.

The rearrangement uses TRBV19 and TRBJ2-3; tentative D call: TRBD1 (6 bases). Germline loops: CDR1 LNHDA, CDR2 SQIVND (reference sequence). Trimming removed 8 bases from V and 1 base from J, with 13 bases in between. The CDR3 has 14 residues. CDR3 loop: CASSFAGGTDTQYF. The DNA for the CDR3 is TGTGCCAGTTCATTTGCAGGGGGCACAGATACGCAGTATTTT. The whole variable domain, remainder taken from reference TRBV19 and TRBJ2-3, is DGGITQSPKYLFRKEGQNVTLSCEQNLNHDAMYWYRQDPGQGLRLIYYSQIVNDFQKGDIAEGYSVSREKKESFPLTVTSAQKNPTAFYLCASSFAGGTDTQYFGPGTRLTVL.

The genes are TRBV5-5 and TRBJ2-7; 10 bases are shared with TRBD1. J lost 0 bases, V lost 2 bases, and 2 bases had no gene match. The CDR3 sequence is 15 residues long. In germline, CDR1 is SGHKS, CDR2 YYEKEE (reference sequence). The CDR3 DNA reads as TGTGCCAGCAGCTTAGACAGGGGGCTCTCCTACGAGCAGTACTTC. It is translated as CASSLDRGLSYEQYF.

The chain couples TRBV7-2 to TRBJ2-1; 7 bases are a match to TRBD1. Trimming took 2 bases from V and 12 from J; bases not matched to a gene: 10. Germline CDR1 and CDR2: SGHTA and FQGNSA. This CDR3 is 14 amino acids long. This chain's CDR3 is CASSLKGASRGQFF. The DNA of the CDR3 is TGTGCCAGCAGCTTAAAGGGGGCTTCAAGGGGGCAGTTCTTC.